This T cell receptor beta chain was sequenced in a study of T cell responses to AZD1222 COVID-19 vaccine. Measured with immunoSEQ multiplex PCR; TCRdb has only the in-frame clones, and not every one. Of about 210,000 clones in the sample, roughly 94% were seen once. The sequence was collected from an adult who received the MenACWY meningococcal vaccine as a control. Sequenced material: peripheral blood, taken 28 days after the second dose of the MenACWY control vaccine.

The CDR3 region is CASSLWSAEAAEAFF. The CDR3 DNA is TGCGCCAGCAGCTTGTGGTCAGCGGAGGCGGCTGAAGCTTTCTTT. This sequence joins TRBV5-1 and TRBJ1-1; D remains unclear. Trimming removed 1 base at V and 6 bases at J, with 16 bases between. CDR1 is SGHRS, CDR2 YFSETQ, per germline. This CDR3 region has 15 residues.